What follows is one T cell receptor (beta chain) and its context. This clonotype turned up a few times. The specificity of this receptor is unknown. No base qualities exist here, and no much larger clone lies one base off it. The sample's time point label is to be understood as: sample taken at primary tumor resection. Without any cell sorting, TCR sequencing was performed on whole RNA extracted either from tumor and nontumor lung tissue or from cryopreserved PBMC samples. Samples were obtained from around 72 patients with early-stage, untreated non-small cell lung cancer from the lung TRACERx cohort. Only patients for whom sufficient RNA was available from at least two tumor regions were selected for TCR sequencing. The data stem from a study of spatial heterogeneity in lung cancer (dated 2019 in TCRdb). At the level of the whole study: Beta-chain transcripts were consistently detected in greater numbers than alpha-chain transcripts, which likely reflected higher beta-chain transcript abundance. In non-small cell lung cancer, the study quantitatively compared TCR alpha and beta repertoires across several tumor regions, matched nontumor lung, and blood. Nonsynonymous mutation counts, determined by whole-exome sequencing of tumor tissue, were related to TCR repertoire features. In the raw uncorrected reads, each unique combination of TCR and UMI appeared more than ten times on average. Both alpha and beta chains were TCR-sequenced in samples taken at surgery, namely 220 tumor regions, approximately 66 matched nontumor lung samples and 55 to 60 PBMC samples. The study at large found these results: Ubiquitous expanded tumor TCRs were found in blood more often at tumor resection than at routine follow-up. Additional single-cell paired TCR alpha and beta sequencing was considered necessary to confirm, at a functional level, the hypothesis that regional TCRs recognize regional mutations.

V drops 4 bases and J drops 4 bases, leaving 13 bases in between. The CDR3 numbers 14 residues from cysteine through phenylalanine. The retained sequence is limited to the CDR3, 42 bases, with the frame set at the first base. In the germline V gene, CDR1 corresponds to MNHEY and CDR2 to SVGEGT. Library construction relied on 5' RACE. Sequencer: NextSeq 500. To allow correction of PCR and sequencing errors, the TCR library protocol tagged every TCR cDNA molecule with a unique molecular identifier. Per the original workflow: TCR identification, UMI-based error correction and CDR3 extraction were performed with Decombinator tools. TCRs above a frequency of 2 per 1,000, corresponding to the top 1% of the tumor frequency distribution, were defined as expanded. Renyi diversity was calculated using the R vegan package after each repertoire was subsampled 100 times to 5,000 TCRs. To build CDR3 similarity networks, amino acid triplet string-kernel similarity was used, and CDR3s were connected when their pairwise similarity was above 0.82. TCRdb trimmed the raw reads at Q25, called clones with MiXCR and kept productive beta chains. Entries that share a CDR3 protein sequence are merged under the most common genes and DNA. The V and J calls and clone size come from TCRdb's table, not from the authors' own analysis. This sample comprises tens of thousands of distinct CDR3 sequences, approximately 12% of them detected only once. The ten largest clones add up to roughly two fifths of the sample.

Here the sequenced sample was PBMCs, taken at surgery. This receptor was obtained from a male donor with early-stage non-small cell lung cancer. The rearranged chain carries TRBV6-2 or TRBV6-3 and TRBJ1-2; the D region possibly corresponds to TRBD1 (6 bases align). The DNA sequence reads TGTGCCAGCAGTTTAAACAGGGCGGTCTATGGCTACACCTTC. Its product reads: CASSLNRAVYGYTF.